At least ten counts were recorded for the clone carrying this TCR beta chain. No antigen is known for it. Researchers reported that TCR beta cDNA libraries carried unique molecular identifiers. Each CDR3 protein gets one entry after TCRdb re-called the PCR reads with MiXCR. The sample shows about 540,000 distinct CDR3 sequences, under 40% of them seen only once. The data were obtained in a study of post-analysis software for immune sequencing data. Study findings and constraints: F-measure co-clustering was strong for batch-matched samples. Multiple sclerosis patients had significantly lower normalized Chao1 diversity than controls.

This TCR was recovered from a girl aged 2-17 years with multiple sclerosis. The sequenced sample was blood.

In nucleotides, the CDR3 is TGTGCCAGCAGCCAAGGCCAAAGTCGATCTAACTATGGCTACACCTTC. Translation: CASSQGQSRSNYGYTF. This chain uses TRBV14 with TRBJ1-2; D unresolved. CDR1 and CDR2 from the germline V gene are SGHDN and FVKESK. V was pared by 1 base and J by 0 bases, with 12 bases between. This CDR3 spans 16 amino acids.